This T cell receptor beta chain was captured in a study of blood T cell repertoires in COVID-19. Study-wide background: The United States, Italy and Spain supplied acute and convalescent COVID-19 samples.

The authors' processing: Reference gene primers were amplified, and this amplification served to estimate nucleated cell counts. Sequencing used immunoSEQ multiplex PCR; TCRdb keeps in-frame clones, though not all of them. V and J calls and clone size are copied from that table; D and trimming were computed from the DNA. The top ten clones hold approximately 2.8% of a sample with some 200,000 clones, roughly nine tenths of them seen once. V lost 0 bases and J lost 5; bases outside the gene matches: 2. CDR1 is SGHRS, CDR2 YFSETQ, per germline. This CDR3 spans 15 amino acids. J is TRBJ2-3 and V is TRBV5-1, with 11 nucleotides matching TRBD2. The sample taken for sequencing was PBMCs or T cells enriched from blood (not recorded which). The sequence came from a woman between 50 and 59 years old in a cohort exposed to, infected with or recovered from COVID-19 (not recorded which). As DNA, the CDR3 is TGCGCCAGCAGCTTGGCCGGGACTAGCGGAGATACGCAGTATTTT. It encodes CASSLAGTSGDTQYF.